These 10 T cell receptor beta chains came from one sample sequenced in a study of T cell repertoires in cytomegalovirus infection. TCRdb independently ran MiXCR on the reads; one entry per CDR3 protein. The sample lists a few hundred thousand distinct CDR3 sequences, roughly 10% seen once, with around 15% in the top ten. Sequencing input: PBMCs. These receptors were taken from a human donor in good health (CMV status not recorded). Some clones in this sample may be carry-over from other donors' samples.

This clonotype appeared a few times. The gene calls are TRBV15 and TRBJ1-6; tentative D call: TRBD1 (6 bases). The CDR3 loop spans 14 amino acids. Trimming took 2 bases from V and 8 from J, leaving 10 bases between them. Germline V gene lookup returns CDR1 LNHNV and CDR2 YYDKDF (reference sequence). The CDR3 bases are TGTGCCACCAGCAGACCTTACAGGGATTCACCCCTCCACTTT. Its protein product is CATSRPYRDSPLHF.

This clonotype appeared many times. The chain uses TRBV7-2 and TRBJ1-1, with TRBD1 matching over 9 bases. The germline gives CDR1 SGHTA, CDR2 FQGNSA. This CDR3 contains 16 residues. Trimming removed 0 bases from V and 1 base from J; junction bases left unmatched: 3. The CDR3 nucleotides are TGTGCCAGCAGCTTAGCGGGACAGGGTGGGAACACTGAAGCTTTCTTT. Translating it yields CASSLAGQGGNTEAFF.

The chain couples TRBV29-1 to TRBJ1-4, with no clear D. Trimming pared 5 bases from V and 4 bases from J, leaving 14 bases between. The germline V gene has CDR1 SQVTM and CDR2 ANQGSEA. CDR3 length: 14 residues. Written as DNA, the CDR3 is TGCAGCGTTACACCCGGACGGAATAATGAAAAACTGTTTTTT. Translation: CSVTPGRNNEKLFF.

The chain joins TRBV7-2 to TRBJ1-2; D is perhaps TRBD1 (6 bases). The CDR3 spans 14 residues. Germline V gene data show CDR1 as SGHTA and CDR2 as FQGNSA. V shed 5 bases and J shed 3 bases, with 13 bases lying between them. The CDR3 is CASSLTGTHYGYTF. The CDR3 DNA follows: TGTGCCAGCAGCCTGACCGGGACACACTATGGCTACACCTTC.

This clonotype occurred many times. The chain combines TRBV6-1 with TRBJ2-7, with TRBD1 matching 7 bases. J gave up 3 bases and V 6 bases, and 8 bases lay outside the gene matches. The CDR3 covers 14 residues. Germline values: CDR1 MNHNS, CDR2 SASEGT. The CDR3 protein is CASRDSGQNYEQYF. CDR3 sequence (DNA): TGTGCCAGCAGGGATTCGGGACAGAACTACGAGCAGTACTTC.

This clonotype was observed at least ten times. This chain links TRBV7-8 with TRBJ2-5; the D is unclear. The CDR3 is 11 residues long. Trimming took off 2 bases at V and 2 bases at J, with 0 bases between the two ends. In germline, CDR1 is SGHVS, CDR2 FQNEAQ. CDR3: CASSLQETQYF. CDR3 in DNA: TGTGCCAGCAGCTTACAAGAGACCCAGTACTTC.

This clonotype was observed at least ten times. The chain is built from TRBV7-8 and TRBJ1-1, with unresolved D. The CDR3 extends over 17 amino acids. CDR1 and CDR2 (germline): SGHVS, FQNEAQ. V was cut by 3 bases and J by 0 bases, with 17 bases left in between. CDR3 in DNA: TGTGCCAGCAGCTTTCGACATGGCGAACGGTTGAACACTGAAGCTTTCTTT. Translation: CASSFRHGERLNTEAFF.

This clonotype was picked up a small number of times. This chain uses TRBV14 with TRBJ2-1; tentative D call: TRBD1 (6 bases). This CDR3 has 14 amino acids. Germline CDR1 and CDR2: SGHDN and FVKESK. The V gene lost 4 bases and the J gene lost 7 bases, with 14 bases spanning the gap. This CDR3 is CASSPPGRGNEQFF. DNA of the CDR3: TGTGCCAGCAGCCCCCCTGGAAGGGGGAATGAGCAGTTCTTC.

The CDR3 protein is CASSSNDRGPYNEQFF. CDR3 DNA: TGTGCCAGCAGCTCGAATGACAGGGGCCCCTACAATGAGCAGTTCTTC. The V call is TRBV11-2, the J call TRBJ2-1; 8 bases agree with TRBD1. Germline V gene sequence: CDR1 SGHAT, CDR2 FQNNGV. Trimming cost V 4 bases and J 2 bases; bases outside gene matches: 7. This CDR3 has 16 amino acids.

The J gene is TRBJ2-2, the V gene TRBV19, with TRBD1 identical over 9 bases. Germline V lookup: CDR1 LNHDA, CDR2 SQIVND (reference sequence). The J segment lost 1 base and the V segment lost 6 bases, leaving 6 bases of the junction unmatched. The CDR3 has 16 residues. This CDR3 reads CASRQPGQGNTGELFF. CDR3 nucleotides: TGTGCCAGTAGACAACCGGGACAGGGGAACACCGGGGAGCTGTTTTTT.